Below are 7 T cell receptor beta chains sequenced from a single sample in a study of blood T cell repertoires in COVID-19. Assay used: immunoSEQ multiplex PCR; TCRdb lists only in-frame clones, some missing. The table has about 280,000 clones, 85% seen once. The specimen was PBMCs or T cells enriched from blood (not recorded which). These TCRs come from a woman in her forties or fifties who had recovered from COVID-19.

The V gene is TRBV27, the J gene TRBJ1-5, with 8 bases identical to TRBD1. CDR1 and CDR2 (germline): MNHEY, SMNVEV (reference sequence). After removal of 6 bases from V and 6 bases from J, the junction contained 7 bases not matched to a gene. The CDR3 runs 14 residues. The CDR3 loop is CASSWTGNSQPQHF. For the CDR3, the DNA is TGTGCCAGCAGCTGGACAGGGAATAGTCAGCCCCAGCATTTT.

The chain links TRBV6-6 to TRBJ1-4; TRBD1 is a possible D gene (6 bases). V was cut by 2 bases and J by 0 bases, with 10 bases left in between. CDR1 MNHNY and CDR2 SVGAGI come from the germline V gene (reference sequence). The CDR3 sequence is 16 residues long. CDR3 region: CASSYGRTATNEKLFF. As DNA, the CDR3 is TGTGCCAGCAGTTACGGTCGGACAGCAACTAATGAAAAACTGTTTTTT.

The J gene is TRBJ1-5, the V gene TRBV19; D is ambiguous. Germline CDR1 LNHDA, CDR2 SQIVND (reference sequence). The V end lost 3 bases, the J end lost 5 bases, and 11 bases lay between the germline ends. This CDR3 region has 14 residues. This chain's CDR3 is CASSIGRPYQPQHF. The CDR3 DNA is TGTGCCAGTAGTATTGGCAGGCCCTATCAGCCCCAGCATTTT.

The CDR3 reads CASSLVTSPTDTQYF. CDR3 DNA: TGTGCCAGCAGCTTAGTTACTAGTCCCACAGATACGCAGTATTTT. The V and J genes are TRBV7-9 and TRBJ2-3; the D gene is possibly TRBD2 (5 bases). Germline CDR1 SEHNR, CDR2 FQNEAQ (reference sequence). Trimming stripped 1 base from V and 2 bases from J, with 10 bases between. This CDR3 region has 15 residues.

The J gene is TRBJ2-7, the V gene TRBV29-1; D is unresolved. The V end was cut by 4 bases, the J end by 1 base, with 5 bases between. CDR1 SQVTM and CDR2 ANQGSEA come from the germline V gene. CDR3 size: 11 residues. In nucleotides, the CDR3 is TGCAGCGTTGTAAATTCCTACGAGCAGTACTTC. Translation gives CSVVNSYEQYF.

The CDR3 here is CASSHPGPGAEAFF. CDR3 sequence (DNA): TGCGCCAGCAGCCACCCGGGACCGGGGGCTGAAGCTTTCTTT. The chain employs TRBV5-1 and TRBJ1-1; D is perhaps TRBD1 (5 bases). CDR1 is SGHRS, CDR2 YFSETQ, per germline. CDR3 length equals 14 residues. V was trimmed by 4 bases and J by 6 bases, leaving 16 bases between them.

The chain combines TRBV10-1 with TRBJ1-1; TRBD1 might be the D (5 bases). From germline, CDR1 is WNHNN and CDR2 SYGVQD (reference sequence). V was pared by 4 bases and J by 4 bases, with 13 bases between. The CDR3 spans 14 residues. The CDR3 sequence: CASSGSRVVTEAFF. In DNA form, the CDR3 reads TGCGCCAGCAGTGGAAGCAGGGTGGTCACTGAAGCTTTCTTT.